This T cell receptor beta chain is drawn from a study of T cell repertoires in cytomegalovirus infection. Worth noting for this clonotype: Its cognate antigen is unknown.

TCRdb processed the reads anew with MiXCR; each CDR3 protein has one entry. The table includes approximately 730,000 distinct CDR3 sequences, approximately 33% detected once. The CDR3 contains 15 residues. Germline CDR1 and CDR2: MNHNS and SASEGT. With 7 bases removed from V and 0 bases from J, the gap between germline ends came to 13 bases. The sequence came from a human donor in good health (CMV status not recorded). Some clones in this sample may be carry-over from other donors' samples. The rearrangement links TRBV6-1 to TRBJ1-3; D gene ambiguous. Sequencing was performed on cultured PBMCs, taken from culture after CMV antigen stimulation. The CDR3 is CASKEDGNSGNTIYF. The CDR3 coding sequence is TGTGCCAGCAAAGAGGACGGGAACTCTGGAAACACCATATATTTT.